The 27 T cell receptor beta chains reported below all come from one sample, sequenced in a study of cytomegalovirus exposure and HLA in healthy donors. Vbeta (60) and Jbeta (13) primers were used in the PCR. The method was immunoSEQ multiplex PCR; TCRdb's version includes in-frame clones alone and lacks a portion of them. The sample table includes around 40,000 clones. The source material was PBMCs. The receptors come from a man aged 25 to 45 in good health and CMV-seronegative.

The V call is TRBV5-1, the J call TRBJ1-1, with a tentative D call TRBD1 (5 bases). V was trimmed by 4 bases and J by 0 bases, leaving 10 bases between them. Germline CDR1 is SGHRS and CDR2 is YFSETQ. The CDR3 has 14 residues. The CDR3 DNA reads TGCGCCAGCAGCAGGGGCTCTATGAACACTGAAGCTTTCTTT. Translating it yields CASSRGSMNTEAFF.

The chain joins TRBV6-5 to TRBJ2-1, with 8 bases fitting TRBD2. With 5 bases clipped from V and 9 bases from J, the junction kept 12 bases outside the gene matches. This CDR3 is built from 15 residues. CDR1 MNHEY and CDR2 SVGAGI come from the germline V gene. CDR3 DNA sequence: TGTGCCAGCAGTCTTAGCGGGACTCCACGCGGTGAGCAGTTCTTC. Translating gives CASSLSGTPRGEQFF.

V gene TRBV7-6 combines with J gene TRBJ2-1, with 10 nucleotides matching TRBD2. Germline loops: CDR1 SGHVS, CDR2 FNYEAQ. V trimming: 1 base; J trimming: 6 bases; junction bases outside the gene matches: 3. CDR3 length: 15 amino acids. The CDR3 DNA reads TGTGCCAGCAGCTTAGGTAGCGGGAGGAGCAATGAGCAGTTCTTC. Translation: CASSLGSGRSNEQFF.

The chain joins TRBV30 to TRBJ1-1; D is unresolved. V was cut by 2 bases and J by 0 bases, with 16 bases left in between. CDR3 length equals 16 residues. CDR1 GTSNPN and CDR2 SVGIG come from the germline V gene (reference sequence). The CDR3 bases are TGTGCCTGGAGTCATTGGGAGGTTCAGATGAACACTGAAGCTTTCTTT. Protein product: CAWSHWEVQMNTEAFF.

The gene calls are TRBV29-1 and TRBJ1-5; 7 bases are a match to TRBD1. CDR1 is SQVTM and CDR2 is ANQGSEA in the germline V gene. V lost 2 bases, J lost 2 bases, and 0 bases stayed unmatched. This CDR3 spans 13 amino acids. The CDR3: CSVETGGNQPQHF. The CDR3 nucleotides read TGCAGCGTTGAAACAGGGGGCAATCAGCCCCAGCATTTT.

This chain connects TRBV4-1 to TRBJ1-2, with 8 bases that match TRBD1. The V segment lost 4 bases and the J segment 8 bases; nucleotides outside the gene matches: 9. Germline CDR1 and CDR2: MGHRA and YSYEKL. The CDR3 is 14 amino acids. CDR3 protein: CASSPRQGLRGYTF. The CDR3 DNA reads TGCGCCAGCAGCCCCCGACAGGGGCTACGAGGCTACACCTTC.

The CDR3 sequence is CASSQDPGGYGYTF. The CDR3, as DNA: TGTGCCAGCAGCCAAGATCCCGGGGGCTATGGCTACACCTTC. The rearrangement uses TRBV14 and TRBJ1-2; a possible D gene is TRBD1 (5 bases). Germline CDR1 is SGHDN and CDR2 is FVKESK. Between the trimmed V and J ends, which lost 0 bases and 4 bases, there was a span of 9 bases. This CDR3 is built from 14 residues.

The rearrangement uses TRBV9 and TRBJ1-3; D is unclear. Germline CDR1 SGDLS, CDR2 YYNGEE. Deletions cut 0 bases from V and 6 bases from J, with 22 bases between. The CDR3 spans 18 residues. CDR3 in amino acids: CASSVDGSTALWVNTIYF. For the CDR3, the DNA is TGTGCCAGCAGCGTAGACGGGTCTACTGCTCTTTGGGTAAACACCATATATTTT.

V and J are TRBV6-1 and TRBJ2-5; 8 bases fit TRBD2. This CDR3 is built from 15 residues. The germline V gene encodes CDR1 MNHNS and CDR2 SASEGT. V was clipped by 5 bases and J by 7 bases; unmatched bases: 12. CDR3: CASSLSGGLGGTQYF. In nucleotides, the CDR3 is TGTGCCAGCAGTCTCTCGGGGGGGCTGGGGGGGACCCAGTACTTC.

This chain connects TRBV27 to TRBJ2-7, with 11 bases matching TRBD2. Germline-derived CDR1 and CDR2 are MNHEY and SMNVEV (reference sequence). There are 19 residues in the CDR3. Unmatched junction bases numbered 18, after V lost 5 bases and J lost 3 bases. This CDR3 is CASSAGTSGFQGAYYEQYF. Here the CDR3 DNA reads TGTGCCAGCAGTGCGGGGACTAGCGGCTTTCAGGGGGCTTACTACGAGCAGTACTTC.

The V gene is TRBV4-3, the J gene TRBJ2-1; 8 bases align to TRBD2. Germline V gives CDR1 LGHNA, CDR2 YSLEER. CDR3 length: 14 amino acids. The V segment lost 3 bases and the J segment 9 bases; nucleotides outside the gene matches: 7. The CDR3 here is CASSHPGLAGEQFF. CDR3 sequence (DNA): TGCGCCAGCAGCCACCCGGGGCTAGCGGGTGAGCAGTTCTTC.

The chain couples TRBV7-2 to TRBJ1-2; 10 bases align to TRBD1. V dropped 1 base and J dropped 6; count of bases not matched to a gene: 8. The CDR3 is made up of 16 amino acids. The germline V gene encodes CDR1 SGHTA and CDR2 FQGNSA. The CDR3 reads CASSLGRPGTGDGYTF. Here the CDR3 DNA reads TGTGCCAGCAGCTTAGGCCGCCCAGGGACAGGGGATGGCTACACCTTC.

CDR3 DNA sequence: TGTGCCAGCAGCTTAGAGGCAGGGGGCAACACTGAAGCTTTCTTT. Translation gives CASSLEAGGNTEAFF. The chain couples TRBV7-2 to TRBJ1-1; the match to TRBD1 covers 8 bases. This CDR3 comprises 15 residues. CDR1 SGHTA and CDR2 FQGNSA come from the germline V gene. Trimming took 1 base from V and 2 from J; bases not matched to a gene: 3.

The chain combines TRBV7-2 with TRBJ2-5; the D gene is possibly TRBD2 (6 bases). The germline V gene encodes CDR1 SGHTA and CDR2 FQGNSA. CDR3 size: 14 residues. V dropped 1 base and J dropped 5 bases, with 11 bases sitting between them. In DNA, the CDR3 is TGTGCCAGCAGCTTAGGACCGCGGGATGAGACCCAGTACTTC. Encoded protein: CASSLGPRDETQYF.

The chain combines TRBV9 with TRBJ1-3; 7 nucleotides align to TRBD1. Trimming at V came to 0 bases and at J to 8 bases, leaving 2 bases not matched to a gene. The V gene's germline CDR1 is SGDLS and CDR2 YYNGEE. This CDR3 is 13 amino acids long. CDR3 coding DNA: TGTGCCAGCAGCGTAGGACAGGGAGACACCATATATTTT. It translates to CASSVGQGDTIYF.

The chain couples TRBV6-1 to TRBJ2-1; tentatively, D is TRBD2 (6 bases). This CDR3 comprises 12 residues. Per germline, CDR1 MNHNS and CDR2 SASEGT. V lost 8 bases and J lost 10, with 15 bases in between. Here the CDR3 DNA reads TGTGCCAGCCTTAGCGGTCTATGGGAGCAGTTCTTC. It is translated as CASLSGLWEQFF.

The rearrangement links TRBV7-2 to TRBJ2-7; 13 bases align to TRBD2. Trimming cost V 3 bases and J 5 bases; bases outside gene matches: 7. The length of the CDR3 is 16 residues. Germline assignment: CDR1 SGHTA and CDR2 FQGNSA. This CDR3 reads CASSFPGLAGRNEQYF. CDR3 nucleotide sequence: TGTGCCAGCAGCTTCCCGGGACTAGCGGGACGAAACGAGCAGTACTTC.

The chain's CDR3 is CAWSFNYEQYF. The CDR3 DNA follows: TGTGCCTGGAGTTTTAACTACGAGCAGTACTTC. The chain recombines TRBV30 with TRBJ2-7, with D hard to call. The germline V and J ends were trimmed by 2 bases and 3 bases, with 5 bases remaining between them. Germline V gene sequence: CDR1 GTSNPN, CDR2 SVGIG (reference sequence). The CDR3 contains 11 residues.

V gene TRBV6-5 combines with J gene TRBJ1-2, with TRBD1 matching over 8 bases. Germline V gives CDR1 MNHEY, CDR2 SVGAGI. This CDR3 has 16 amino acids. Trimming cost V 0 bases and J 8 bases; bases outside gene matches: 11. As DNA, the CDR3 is TGTGCCAGCAGTTACTCACCAGGACAGGGAGTATGGGGCTACACCTTC. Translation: CASSYSPGQGVWGYTF.

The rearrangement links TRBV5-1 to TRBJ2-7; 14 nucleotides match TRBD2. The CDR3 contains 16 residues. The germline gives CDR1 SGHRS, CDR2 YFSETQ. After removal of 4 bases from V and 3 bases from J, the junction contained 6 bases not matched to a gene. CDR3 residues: CASSQGLAGESYEQYF. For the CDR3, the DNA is TGCGCCAGCAGCCAGGGACTAGCGGGAGAGAGCTACGAGCAGTACTTC.

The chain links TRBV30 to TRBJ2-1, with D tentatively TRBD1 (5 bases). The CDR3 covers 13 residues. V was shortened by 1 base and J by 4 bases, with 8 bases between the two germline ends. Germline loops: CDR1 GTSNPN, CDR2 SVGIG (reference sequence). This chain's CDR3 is CAWSAGNYNEQFF. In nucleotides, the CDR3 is TGTGCCTGGAGTGCAGGGAATTACAATGAGCAGTTCTTC.

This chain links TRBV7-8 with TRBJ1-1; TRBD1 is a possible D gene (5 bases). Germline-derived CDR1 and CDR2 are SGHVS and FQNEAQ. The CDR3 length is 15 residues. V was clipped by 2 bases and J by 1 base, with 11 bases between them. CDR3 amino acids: CASSLIRGGNTEAFF. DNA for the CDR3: TGTGCCAGCAGCTTAATAAGGGGCGGGAACACTGAAGCTTTCTTT.

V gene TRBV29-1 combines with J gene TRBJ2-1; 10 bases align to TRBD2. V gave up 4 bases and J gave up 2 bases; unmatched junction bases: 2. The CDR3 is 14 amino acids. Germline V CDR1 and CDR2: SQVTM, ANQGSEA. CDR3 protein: CSVALAGAYNEQFF. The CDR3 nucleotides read TGCAGCGTTGCTCTAGCGGGAGCCTACAATGAGCAGTTCTTC.

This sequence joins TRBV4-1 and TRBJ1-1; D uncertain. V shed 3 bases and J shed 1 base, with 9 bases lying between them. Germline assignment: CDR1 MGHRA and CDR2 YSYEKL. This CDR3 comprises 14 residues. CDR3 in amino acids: CASSHVEGNTEAFF. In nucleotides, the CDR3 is TGCGCCAGCAGCCATGTGGAGGGGAACACTGAAGCTTTCTTT.

This CDR3 reads CASSRARVDEQYF. The DNA of the CDR3 is TGTGCCAGCTCCCGAGCCAGGGTGGACGAGCAGTACTTC. This chain links TRBV18 with TRBJ2-7, with D perhaps TRBD1 (5 bases). The CDR3 spans 13 residues. CDR1 and CDR2 from the germline V gene are KGHSH and LQKENI. V shed 6 bases and J shed 5 bases, with 14 bases lying between them.

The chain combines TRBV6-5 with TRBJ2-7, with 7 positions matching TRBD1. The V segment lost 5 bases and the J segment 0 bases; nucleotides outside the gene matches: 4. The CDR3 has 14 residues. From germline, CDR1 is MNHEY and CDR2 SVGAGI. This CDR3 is CASSLTGTSYEQYF. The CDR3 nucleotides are TGTGCCAGCAGTCTGACAGGGACCTCCTACGAGCAGTACTTC.

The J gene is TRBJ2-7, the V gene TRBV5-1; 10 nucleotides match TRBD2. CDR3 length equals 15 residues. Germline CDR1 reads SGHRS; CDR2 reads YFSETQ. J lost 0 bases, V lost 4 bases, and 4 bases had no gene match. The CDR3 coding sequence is TGCGCCAGCAGCGCGGGACTAGCGCTCTCCTACGAGCAGTACTTC. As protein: CASSAGLALSYEQYF. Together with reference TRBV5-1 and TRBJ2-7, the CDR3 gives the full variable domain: KAGVTQTPRYLIKTRGQQVTLSCSPISGHRSVSWYQQTPGQGLQFLFEYFSETQRNKGNFPGRFSGRQFSNSRSEMNVSTLELGDSALYLCASSAGLALSYEQYFGPGTRLTVT.